The 12 T cell receptor beta chains given below trace back to one sample, sequenced in a study of vaccination effects on CD4 cells after COVID-19. Generated by immunoSEQ multiplex PCR, the TCRdb table keeps only in-frame clones and is missing some. The sample carries 20,000 to 25,000 clones, about 80% recorded once. Before sequencing, viral peptide pools were used by the ViraFEST assay to expand antigen-specific CD4+ T cells. Following an approximately eleven-day culture, CD4+ T cells were purified. Documented for the person is a PCR-confirmed SARS-CoV-2 infection occurring between March and December 2020. These receptors have no known antigen. The source material was CD4+ T cells from PBMCs cultured with a peptide pool, sampled before COVID-19 vaccination. The source is a human donor who had a prior SARS-CoV-2 infection.

This rearrangement joins TRBV5-1 to TRBJ1-2; 11 bases agree with TRBD1. This CDR3 is built from 15 residues. Germline CDR1 SGHRS, CDR2 YFSETQ. After removal of 4 bases from V and 4 bases from J, the junction contained 6 bases not matched to a gene. CDR3 sequence reads: CASSKDGTGGYGYTF. CDR3 nucleotide sequence: TGCGCCAGCAGCAAGGACGGGACAGGGGGCTATGGCTACACCTTC.

This clone was observed a handful of times. The V gene is TRBV7-8, the J gene TRBJ1-2; possible D gene TRBD1, 5 bases. CDR3 length: 13 residues. Germline V gene data show CDR1 as SGHVS and CDR2 as FQNEAQ. Trimming took 1 base from V and 3 from J, leaving 6 bases between them. CDR3 bases: TGTGCCAGCAGCTTAGGACAGTACTATGGCTACACCTTC. Amino acids: CASSLGQYYGYTF.

V gene TRBV29-1 combines with J gene TRBJ2-5, with TRBD1 matching over 10 bases. The V gene's germline CDR1 is SQVTM and CDR2 ANQGSEA. With 7 bases clipped from V and 5 bases from J, the junction kept 13 bases outside the gene matches. The CDR3 has 15 amino acids. DNA for the CDR3: TGCAGCGCACGACTTACTCGGACAGGGGGTGAGACCCAGTACTTC. It codes for CSARLTRTGGETQYF.

The chain recombines TRBV7-3 with TRBJ1-5; unclear D gene. Trimming stripped 5 bases from V and 4 bases from J, with 9 bases between. CDR3 length: 13 residues. The germline CDR1 and CDR2 sequences are SGHTA and FQGTGA. CDR3 residues: CASSGGPNQPQHF. For the CDR3, the DNA is TGTGCCAGCAGCGGTGGACCAAATCAGCCCCAGCATTTT.

This clone was counted between two and nine times. The genes are TRBV7-2 and TRBJ2-3; D not resolved. CDR1 and CDR2 (germline): SGHTA, FQGNSA. The CDR3 contains 14 residues. V lost 7 bases and J 2 bases, leaving 13 bases between the germline ends. This CDR3 reads CASKIGVYTDTQYF. CDR3 in DNA: TGTGCCAGCAAGATTGGCGTCTACACAGATACGCAGTATTTT.

The chain employs TRBV2 and TRBJ2-1, with D hard to call. The CDR3 length is 11 residues. CDR1 and CDR2 from the germline V gene are SNHLY and FYNNEI. V lost 6 bases and J 2 bases, leaving 2 bases between the germline ends. CDR3 amino acids: CASSAYNEQFF. The DNA for the CDR3 is TGTGCCAGCAGCGCCTACAATGAGCAGTTCTTC. Supplemented by reference TRBV2 and TRBJ2-1, the full variable domain reads EPEVTQTPSHQVTQMGQEVILRCVPISNHLYFYWYRQILGQKVEFLVSFYNNEISEKSEIFDDQFSVERPDGSNFTLKIRSTKLEDSAMYFCASSAYNEQFFGPGTRLTVL.

This rearrangement joins TRBV5-1 to TRBJ2-5; TRBD1 matches 8 bases. The CDR3 has 15 amino acids. J lost 2 bases, V lost 0 bases, and 3 bases had no gene match. Looked up from germline, CDR1 is SGHRS and CDR2 is YFSETQ. The CDR3 here is CASSLEGTGQETQYF. CDR3 bases: TGCGCCAGCAGCTTGGAAGGGACAGGACAAGAGACCCAGTACTTC.

The rearrangement uses TRBV18 and TRBJ2-7; 7 bases agree with TRBD2. There are 14 residues in the CDR3. The V gene's germline CDR1 is KGHSH and CDR2 LQKENI. Trimming at V came to 2 bases and at J to 0 bases, leaving 1 base not matched to a gene. CDR3 bases: TGTGCCAGCTCACCAGGGAGGGTCTCCTACGAGCAGTACTTC. Translation gives CASSPGRVSYEQYF.

This rearrangement joins TRBV7-2 to TRBJ2-1; 7 positions agree with TRBD2. With V trimmed by 4 bases and J by 10 bases, 10 bases remained unmatched. The CDR3 sequence is 14 residues long. CDR1 and CDR2 from the germline V gene are SGHTA and FQGNSA. CDR3 protein: CASSSRLRRGEQFF. In DNA, the CDR3 is TGTGCCAGCAGCTCACGACTCCGGCGGGGGGAGCAGTTCTTC.

V gene TRBV5-4 combines with J gene TRBJ1-1; weak D call: TRBD1 (6 bases). The CDR3 runs 13 residues. Germline assignment: CDR1 SGHNT and CDR2 YYREEE (reference sequence). Between the trimmed V and J ends, which lost 4 bases and 1 base, there was a span of 8 bases. CDR3 sequence reads: CASSAGQNTEAFF. The CDR3, as DNA: TGTGCCAGCAGCGCGGGACAGAACACTGAAGCTTTCTTT.

The CDR3 bases are TGTGCCAGCAGCTTTCCGGCCGGAGGTTACGAGCAGTACTTC. It yields the protein CASSFPAGGYEQYF. This chain connects TRBV5-5 to TRBJ2-7; maybe TRBD2 (5 bases). Germline loops: CDR1 SGHKS, CDR2 YYEKEE (reference sequence). Trimming cost V 2 bases and J 4 bases, with 13 bases left between them. The CDR3 runs 14 residues.

This clone was seen more than once but under ten times. The chain joins TRBV15 to TRBJ2-5, with D possibly being TRBD2 (5 bases). The CDR3 contains 13 residues. Germline V lookup: CDR1 LNHNV, CDR2 YYDKDF (reference sequence). Trimming took 11 bases from V and 4 from J, leaving 17 bases between them. The CDR3 DNA follows: TGTGCCGCGACCCCGGGGATTCGAGAGACCCAGTACTTC. It translates to CAATPGIRETQYF.